The T cell receptor (beta chain) under discussion was sequenced for a study of Ad26.COV2.S vaccination and SARS-CoV-2 variants. Regarding the study as a whole: An underestimation of total T cell responses may have resulted from the TCR breadth and depth analyses. A substantial breadth of spike-specific CD8+ and CD4+ T cell responses after vaccination has been reported. Placebo and vaccine recipients had non-spike TCR breadth that was similar.

TCRdb's table, derived via immunoSEQ multiplex PCR, lists solely in-frame clones and lacks some. The sample contains 410,000 or so clones, more than 80% of which appear only once. In regard to this clone: Its cognate antigen is unknown.

V was pared by 7 bases and J by 7 bases, with 17 bases between. Germline V lookup: CDR1 SGHDN, CDR2 FVKESK. The CDR3 spans 14 residues. Regarding treatment: approximately 18 received Ad26.COV2.S at low or high dose, single or two shots; roughly five received placebo; per-sample allocation not given. The investigators took samples on day 63 after the first vaccine or placebo injection. An Ad26 vector carrying the Wuhan-strain SARS-CoV-2 spike served as the vaccine. The sequencing here drew on peripheral blood, taken in a trial of Ad26.COV2.S vaccine versus placebo. J is TRBJ2-1 and V is TRBV14; D is possibly TRBD2 (5 bases). The TCR was taken from a person between 18 and 65 years old who received the Ad26.COV2.S COVID-19 vaccine or a placebo. In DNA form, the CDR3 reads TGTGCCAGCACCAATTCGGAGGTTTCGAATGAGCAGTTCTTC. This codes for CASTNSEVSNEQFF.